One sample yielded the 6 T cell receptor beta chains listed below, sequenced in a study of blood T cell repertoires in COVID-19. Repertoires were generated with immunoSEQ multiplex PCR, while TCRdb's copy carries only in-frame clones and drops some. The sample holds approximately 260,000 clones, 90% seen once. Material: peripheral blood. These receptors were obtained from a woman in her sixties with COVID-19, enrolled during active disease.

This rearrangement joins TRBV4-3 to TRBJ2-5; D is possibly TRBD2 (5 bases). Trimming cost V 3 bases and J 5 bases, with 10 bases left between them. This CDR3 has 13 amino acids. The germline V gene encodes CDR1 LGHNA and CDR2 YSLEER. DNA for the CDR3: TGCGCCAGCAGCCAGGGAGTGGGGGAGACCCAGTACTTC. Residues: CASSQGVGETQYF.

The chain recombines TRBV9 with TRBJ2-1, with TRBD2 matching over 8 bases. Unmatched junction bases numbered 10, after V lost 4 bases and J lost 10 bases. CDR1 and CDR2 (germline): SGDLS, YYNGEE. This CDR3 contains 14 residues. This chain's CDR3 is CASSMAGGRQEQFF. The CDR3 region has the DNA TGTGCCAGCAGCATGGCGGGGGGTCGCCAGGAGCAGTTCTTC. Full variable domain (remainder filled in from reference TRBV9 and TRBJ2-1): DSGVTQTPKHLITATGQRVTLRCSPRSGDLSVYWYQQSLDQGLQFLIQYYNGEERAKGNILERFSAQQFPDLHSELNLSSLELGDSALYFCASSMAGGRQEQFFGPGTRLTVL.

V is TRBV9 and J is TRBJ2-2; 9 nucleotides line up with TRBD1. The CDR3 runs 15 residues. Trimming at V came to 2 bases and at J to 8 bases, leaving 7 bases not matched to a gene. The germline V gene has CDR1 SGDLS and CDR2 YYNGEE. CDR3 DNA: TGTGCCAGCAGCGTGGACCCGGGACAGGGTGGGGAGCTGTTTTTT. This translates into CASSVDPGQGGELFF.

CDR3 in DNA: TGTGCCAGCAGAAGACAGGGGGGCGATGAAAAACTGTTTTTT. The encoded protein is CASRRQGGDEKLFF. J is TRBJ1-4 and V is TRBV27; 9 nucleotides match TRBD1. Germline assignment: CDR1 MNHEY and CDR2 SMNVEV (reference sequence). Trimming took 6 bases from V and 6 from J; bases not matched to a gene: 5. The CDR3 loop spans 14 amino acids.

The CDR3 here is CAVLKETQYF. The CDR3 DNA reads as TGTGCCGTTCTAAAAGAGACCCAGTACTTC. This sequence joins TRBV5-4 and TRBJ2-5; no reliable D call. The V and J ends lost 10 bases and 3 bases respectively, with 7 bases between them. Germline V gene data show CDR1 as SGHNT and CDR2 as YYREEE (reference sequence). The CDR3 spans 10 residues.

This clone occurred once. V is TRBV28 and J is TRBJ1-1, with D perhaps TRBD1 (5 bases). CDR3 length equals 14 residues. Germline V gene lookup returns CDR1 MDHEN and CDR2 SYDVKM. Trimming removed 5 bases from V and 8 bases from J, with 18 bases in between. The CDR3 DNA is TGTGCCAGCAGTCCAGCGGGACGGCTCAGAGAAGCTTTCTTT. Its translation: CASSPAGRLREAFF.